A selection of T cell receptor beta chains follows, all from one sample in a study of shared clonotypes between healthy human individuals. Method: immunoSEQ multiplex PCR; TCRdb's copy keeps in-frame clones and lacks some. The table has about 1 million clones, around three quarters seen once; the top ten hold 0.52%. The sample was memory CD4+ T cells from PBMCs. The receptors come from a man aged 18 to 30 in good health. Some clones in this sample may be carry-over from other donors' samples. Both conserved end residues are part of each CDR3. A D gene is named only where the DNA matches it firmly. A clone size is listed for some rows: how often the clone was seen (once, few, many), or a class if it is expanded.

.,TRBV5-1,15,TRBJ2-2,few,CASSFDLFNTGELFF,TGCGCCAGCAGCTTTGACTTGTTTAACACCGGGGAGCTGTTTTTT
TRBD2,TRBV14,14,TRBJ2-7,.,CASSPSGIDYEQYF,TGTGCCAGCAGCCCTAGCGGGATCGACTACGAGCAGTACTTC
.,TRBV12-2,16,TRBJ2-7,.,CASRCQRQASSYEQYF,TGTGCAAGTCGCTGTCAAAGACAGGCTAGCTCCTACGAGCAGTACTTC
.,TRBV29-1,12,TRBJ1-2,.,CSVGVTLAGYTF,TGCAGCGTTGGGGTGACCCTAGCGGGCTACACCTTC
TRBD1,TRBV6-5,14,TRBJ2-7,many,CASSYRDRGYEQYF,TGTGCCAGCAGTTACCGGGACAGGGGCTACGAGCAGTACTTC
.,TRBV4-3,14,TRBJ1-2,.,CASSQQGTGYGYTF,TGCGCCAGCAGCCAACAGGGTACGGGCTATGGCTACACCTTC
.,TRBV4-1,16,TRBJ2-7,.,CASSENLAEASYEQYF,TGCGCCAGCAGCGAGAATTTAGCGGAAGCCTCCTACGAGCAGTACTTC
TRBD2,TRBV6-5,14,TRBJ2-2,.,CATRLAGASGELFF,TGTGCCACCCGACTAGCGGGAGCATCCGGGGAGCTGTTTTTT
.,TRBV18,16,TRBJ1-5,.,CASSWAALDGGQPQHF,TGTGCCAGCTCCTGGGCCGCCCTGGACGGCGGTCAGCCCCAGCATTTT
.,TRBV30,13,TRBJ2-7,.,CAWSRGLVYEQYF,TGTGCCTGGAGTAGGGGGTTGGTCTACGAGCAGTACTTC
.,TRBV4-3,13,TRBJ2-1,.,CASSQERWTLSFF,TGCGCCAGCAGCCAAGAGCGCTGGACTCTTTCGTTCTTC
.,TRBV7-2,14,TRBJ2-2,.,CASKGAMNTGELFF,TGTGCCAGCAAGGGAGCCATGAACACCGGGGAGCTGTTTTTT
.,TRBV4-1,15,TRBJ1-4,once,CASSQDSLLGEKLFF,TGCGCCAGCAGCCAGGACAGTCTTTTAGGAGAAAAACTGTTTTTT
TRBD1,TRBV5-1,17,TRBJ2-5,few,CASSLRGPGQGGETQYF,TGCGCCAGCAGCTTGAGGGGACCGGGACAGGGAGGAGAGACCCAGTACTTC
.,TRBV5-1,16,TRBJ1-3,.,CASSLDSSSSGNTIYF,TGCGCCAGCAGCTTGGATTCATCGAGCTCTGGAAACACCATATATTTT
.,TRBV11-3,13,TRBJ2-5,.,CASSLGGAQFWDF,TGTGCCAGCAGCTTAGGGGGGGCACAGTTCTGGGACTTC
.,TRBV5-1,13,TRBJ1-2,.,CASSQDTNYGYTF,TGCGCCAGCAGTCAGGACACAAACTATGGCTACACCTTC
TRBD1,TRBV27,14,TRBJ2-2,.,CASSTDRVAGELFF,TGTGCCAGCAGTACGGACAGGGTTGCCGGGGAGCTGTTTTTT
.,TRBV28,14,TRBJ2-3,.,CASSSQSSTDTQYF,TGTGCCAGCAGTAGTCAGTCTAGCACAGATACGCAGTATTTT
.,TRBV9,15,TRBJ2-7,.,CASSVGGTIGDEQYF,TGTGCCAGCAGCGTAGGAGGGACAATCGGGGACGAGCAGTACTTC
TRBD2,TRBV5-5,15,TRBJ2-1,once,CASSLVSGVGNEQFF,TGTGCCAGCAGCTTGGTTAGCGGGGTAGGCAATGAGCAGTTCTTC
TRBD2,TRBV6-5,14,TRBJ2-7,.,CASSILAGAIEQYF,TGTGCCAGCAGTATCCTAGCGGGAGCGATCGAGCAGTACTTC
TRBD2,TRBV7-8,15,TRBJ2-5,.,CASSLVAGLQETQYF,TGTGCCAGCAGCTTAGTAGCGGGACTCCAGGAGACCCAGTACTTC
TRBD2,TRBV6-5,14,TRBJ2-1,.,CASTPSGRSNEQFF,TGTGCCAGCACTCCTAGCGGGAGATCGAATGAGCAGTTCTTC
.,TRBV6-6,16,TRBJ2-7,.,CASSYSPRGKEYEQYF,TGTGCCAGCAGTTACTCGCCCCGGGGGAAAGAGTACGAGCAGTACTTC
TRBD1,TRBV5-1,14,TRBJ2-5,.,CASRDTGGGETQYF,TGCGCCAGCAGGGACACAGGGGGTGGGGAGACCCAGTACTTC
.,TRBV7-9,15,TRBJ2-7,.,CASSTGVEGGGEQYF,TGTGCCAGCAGTACGGGTGTCGAAGGGGGTGGGGAGCAGTACTTC
.,TRBV28,15,TRBJ1-1,.,CASSLRVGENTEAFF,TGTGCCAGCAGTTTGAGGGTGGGTGAGAACACTGAAGCTTTCTTT
.,TRBV18,16,TRBJ1-3,.,CASSPTIDRSGNTIYF,TGTGCCAGCTCACCGACAATAGACCGGAGTGGAAACACCATATATTTT
.,TRBV6-1,14,TRBJ2-3,.,CASIRQGGVDTQYF,TGTGCCAGCATAAGGCAGGGTGGGGTGGATACGCAGTATTTT
.,TRBV7-3,14,TRBJ2-3,.,CASSFREGTDTQYF,TGTGCCAGCAGCTTCAGGGAAGGGACAGATACGCAGTATTTT
.,TRBV7-9,13,TRBJ2-5,few,CASSLVSPETQYF,TGTGCCAGCAGCTTAGTCAGTCCGGAGACCCAGTACTTC
TRBD2,TRBV7-2,15,TRBJ2-1,.,CASSLTSGSHNEQFF,TGTGCCAGCAGCTTAACCAGCGGGAGTCACAATGAGCAGTTCTTC
.,TRBV2,14,TRBJ2-1,.,CASLGASGGDEQFF,TGTGCCAGCCTAGGGGCTAGTGGGGGCGATGAGCAGTTCTTC
TRBD2,TRBV5-4,16,TRBJ2-3,.,CASSLRVSSGGDTQYF,TGTGCCAGCAGCTTGCGAGTGTCTAGCGGGGGGGATACGCAGTATTTT
.,TRBV11-2,15,TRBJ2-7,.,CASSLEVGATYEQYF,TGTGCCAGCAGCTTAGAGGTGGGAGCGACCTACGAGCAGTACTTC
TRBD1,TRBV5-4,13,TRBJ2-7,.,CASSRDRGYEQYF,TGTGCCAGCAGCCGGGACAGGGGCTACGAGCAGTACTTC
TRBD1,TRBV27,15,TRBJ2-7,.,CASSPLGQGNYEQYF,TGTGCCAGCAGCCCCCTGGGACAGGGTAACTACGAGCAGTACTTC
TRBD2,TRBV9,16,TRBJ2-5,.,CASSVGASGIQETQYF,TGTGCCAGCAGCGTAGGGGCTAGCGGGATTCAAGAGACCCAGTACTTC
TRBD1,TRBV27,19,TRBJ1-1,.,CASSGNPGMGGQEHTEAFF,TGTGCCAGCAGCGGGAACCCCGGGATGGGGGGACAGGAGCACACTGAAGCTTTCTTT
.,TRBV6-5,13,TRBJ2-4,.,CASSKDGQNIQYF,TGTGCCAGCAGTAAGGACGGCCAAAACATTCAGTACTTC
.,TRBV28,14,TRBJ2-5,once,CASSSSGLYGTQYF,TGTGCCAGCAGTTCCTCCGGCCTCTACGGGACCCAGTACTTC
.,TRBV5-6,13,TRBJ2-2,once,CASSLVGSGELFF,TGTGCCAGCAGCTTGGTTGGAAGCGGGGAGCTGTTTTTT
.,TRBV28,14,TRBJ1-2,.,CASTLPGGGYGYTF,TGTGCCAGCACTCTCCCCGGGGGGGGCTATGGCTACACCTTC
.,TRBV5-1,15,TRBJ2-2,.,CASGIPSENTGELFF,TGCGCCAGCGGGATTCCTAGCGAAAACACCGGGGAGCTGTTTTTT
.,TRBV5-5,10,TRBJ1-1,.,CARPKVEAFF,TGTGCCAGGCCCAAAGTGGAAGCTTTCTTT
.,TRBV28,18,TRBJ2-2,.,CASSLRQSAQLNTGELFF,TGTGCCAGCAGTTTGCGACAGTCAGCCCAACTGAACACCGGGGAGCTGTTTTTT
.,TRBV25-1,16,TRBJ1-1,.,CASSSGTRKPPAEAFF,TGTGCCAGCAGTAGCGGGACACGGAAACCTCCGGCTGAAGCTTTCTTT
TRBD2,TRBV11-1,16,TRBJ2-7,.,CASSLGLGGGPDEQYF,TGTGCCAGCAGCTTAGGATTGGGGGGAGGGCCGGACGAGCAGTACTTC
.,TRBV29-1,15,TRBJ2-5,.,CSVPRMQGLWETQYF,TGCAGCGTACCCCGGATGCAGGGTTTATGGGAGACCCAGTACTTC
.,TRBV13,17,TRBJ2-3,once,CASTLLRASPRVGTQYF,TGTGCCAGCACCCTATTGCGTGCGTCCCCCCGGGTCGGTACGCAGTATTTT
.,TRBV25-1,15,TRBJ2-7,.,CASSESGAPGHEQYF,TGTGCCAGCAGTGAATCCGGGGCGCCGGGACACGAGCAGTACTTC
.,TRBV28,14,TRBJ2-1,.,CASSLPVSYNEQFF,TGTGCCAGCAGTTTGCCGGTCTCCTACAATGAGCAGTTCTTC
.,TRBV6-1,14,TRBJ2-7,.,CASSEDPRAYEQYF,TGTGCCAGCAGTGAAGACCCCCGGGCCTACGAGCAGTACTTC
.,TRBV4-3,17,TRBJ2-1,.,CASSQALLAERRNEQFF,TGCGCCAGCAGCCAGGCCCTCTTAGCGGAGCGGCGGAATGAGCAGTTCTTC
.,TRBV19,14,TRBJ1-2,.,CASTARRGLQGYTF,TGTGCCAGTACTGCGCGCAGGGGCCTGCAAGGCTACACCTTC
TRBD1,TRBV6-6,15,TRBJ1-4,.,CASRNPGQSNEKLFF,TGTGCCAGCAGGAACCCGGGACAGAGTAATGAAAAACTGTTTTTT
.,TRBV27,16,TRBJ2-3,.,CASSKTYVIPRDTQYF,TGTGCCAGCAGTAAAACCTACGTGATTCCCCGAGATACGCAGTATTTT